This paragraph reports one T cell receptor (beta chain). Its target is not known. The sample is drawn from a study of T-cell memory formation after mild COVID-19. Study-level information: TCR clustering was largely donor specific. Regarding the study as a whole: Among CD4+ contracting clones, most were CM and EM, and CD8+ ones EMRA.

Germline V lookup: CDR1 MGHDK, CDR2 SYGVNS. V shed 1 base and J shed 4 bases, with 17 bases lying between them. The CDR3 loop spans 17 amino acids. MiXCR, run by TCRdb on the 5' RACE reads, gives a single entry per CDR3 protein. The sample lists hundreds of thousands of distinct CDR3 sequences, around 13% occurring once. The sample was PBMCs or a T cell subset sorted from them (not recorded which). This chain uses TRBV25-1 with TRBJ1-3, with D possibly matching TRBD1 (6 bases). The receptor's source is a man aged 18 to 30 who had mild COVID-19 (a few samples of this study predate the infection). Cell type and time point are not known. The CDR3: CASSEFILAGEGNTIYF. The CDR3 region has the DNA TGTGCCAGCAGTGAATTTATCTTGGCAGGGGAAGGAAACACCATATATTTT.